This is a list of T cell receptor beta chains from one sample in a study of shared clonotypes between healthy human individuals. Clones were read by immunoSEQ multiplex PCR, and TCRdb kept only the in-frame ones, dropping some. The sample carries roughly 2,500,000 clones, over 85% recorded once. What was sequenced was naive CD4+ T cells from PBMCs. The receptors shown here come from a man aged 18 to 30 in good health. Some clones in this sample may be carry-over from other donors' samples. The conserved cysteine and the conserved F or W are not part of the CDR3 here.

J gene: TRBJ1-3
V gene: TRBV4-1
CDR3 protein: ASSLGWGSGNTIY

J gene: TRBJ1-3
V gene: TRBV10-3
CDR3 protein: AISERQPENTIY

J gene: TRBJ2-4
V gene: TRBV27
CDR3 protein: ATRPGGGAKNIQY

J gene: TRBJ2-3
V gene: TRBV6-5
CDR3 protein: ASSYSRLGGPDTQY

J gene: TRBJ2-5
V gene: TRBV18
CDR3 protein: ASSPIPTGAETQY

J gene: TRBJ2-2
V gene: TRBV28
CDR3 protein: ASSLRGVVVVPGELF

J gene: TRBJ2-7
V gene: TRBV5-1
CDR3 protein: ASSWWTSGSYEQY

J gene: TRBJ2-1
V gene: TRBV2
CDR3 protein: ASERDTHNEQF

J gene: TRBJ2-1
V gene: TRBV5-4
CDR3 protein: ASSLASGRIYEQF

J gene: TRBJ2-3
V gene: TRBV11-2
CDR3 protein: ASSSPGTDTQY

J gene: TRBJ2-3
V gene: TRBV9
CDR3 protein: ASSVADGRTDTQY

J gene: TRBJ2-1
V gene: TRBV18
CDR3 protein: ASSPPNGGEQF

J gene: TRBJ1-2
V gene: TRBV2
CDR3 protein: ASSEATGVIGYT

J gene: TRBJ2-7
V gene: TRBV30
CDR3 protein: AWSGLTGKSYEQY

J gene: TRBJ2-4
V gene: TRBV27
CDR3 protein: ASSRPSGQGANIQY

J gene: TRBJ1-2
V gene: TRBV4-2
CDR3 protein: ASSQEIGAGVYGYT

J gene: TRBJ2-1
V gene: TRBV5-1
CDR3 protein: ASSRELAGGYNEQF

J gene: TRBJ1-1
V gene: TRBV5-1
CDR3 protein: ASSLAIGTGAEAF

J gene: TRBJ1-2
V gene: TRBV4-3
CDR3 protein: ASSQLTGWGGGYGYT

J gene: TRBJ1-3
V gene: TRBV18
CDR3 protein: ASSPGTASGNTIY

J gene: TRBJ2-3
V gene: TRBV7-8
CDR3 protein: ASSLDPSSADTQY

J gene: TRBJ1-2
V gene: TRBV5-4
CDR3 protein: ASSFGVLGYGYT

J gene: TRBJ1-3
V gene: TRBV4-1
CDR3 protein: ASSQDTRNTIY

J gene: TRBJ2-7
V gene: TRBV7-2
CDR3 protein: ASSLIRDGEQY

J gene: TRBJ2-1
V gene: TRBV11-3
CDR3 protein: ASSLGVDDAYNEQF

J gene: TRBJ2-1
V gene: TRBV30
CDR3 protein: AWSTGAEDEQF

J gene: TRBJ2-5
V gene: TRBV7-2
CDR3 protein: ASSLRAETQY

J gene: TRBJ1-4
V gene: TRBV29-1
CDR3 protein: SVEQGTEKLF

J gene: TRBJ2-7
V gene: TRBV6-1
CDR3 protein: ASSLRDNIYEQY

J gene: TRBJ2-1
V gene: TRBV7-3
CDR3 protein: ASSLRGLANEQF

J gene: TRBJ2-7
V gene: TRBV28
CDR3 protein: ASRGSSAAVREQY

J gene: TRBJ1-1
V gene: TRBV5-1
CDR3 protein: ASSSTGGRLTNTEAF

J gene: TRBJ1-4
V gene: TRBV6-6
CDR3 protein: ASRDAYEKLF

J gene: TRBJ2-3
V gene: TRBV30
CDR3 protein: AWRRAGGTDTQY

J gene: TRBJ2-1
V gene: TRBV4-2
CDR3 protein: ASRLDSGYNEQF

J gene: TRBJ1-1
V gene: TRBV4-1
CDR3 protein: ASSQPVAGLLLNTEAF

J gene: TRBJ2-1
V gene: TRBV9
CDR3 protein: ASSVGSGRDYNEQF

J gene: TRBJ2-2
V gene: TRBV7-9
CDR3 protein: ASSLRLAGTGELF

J gene: TRBJ2-5
V gene: TRBV28
CDR3 protein: ASGDTGGTGQETQY

J gene: TRBJ1-2
V gene: TRBV19
CDR3 protein: ASSIRDTNYGYT

J gene: TRBJ2-7
V gene: TRBV18
CDR3 protein: ASSLLATLSYEQY

J gene: TRBJ1-1
V gene: TRBV2
CDR3 protein: AGSDFQGATEAF

J gene: TRBJ1-2
V gene: TRBV7-2
CDR3 protein: ASSLGQGNYGYT

J gene: TRBJ2-7
V gene: TRBV19
CDR3 protein: ASSISGDSYEQY

J gene: TRBJ2-7
V gene: TRBV18
CDR3 protein: ASSPDGRLYEQY

J gene: TRBJ2-7
V gene: TRBV18
CDR3 protein: ASSDRVYEQY

J gene: TRBJ1-1
V gene: TRBV5-4
CDR3 protein: ASSLNRGNTEAF

J gene: TRBJ1-1
V gene: TRBV5-1
CDR3 protein: ASSIRTENTEAF

J gene: TRBJ2-1
V gene: TRBV5-6
CDR3 protein: ASSLGPGPGHEQF

J gene: TRBJ2-5
V gene: TRBV6-5
CDR3 protein: ASSYSIGETQY